The following is a T cell receptor (beta chain) sequence with its context. Its antigen is not identified. V dropped 1 base and J dropped 3; count of bases not matched to a gene: 2. Germline CDR1 SGHAT, CDR2 FQNNGV. This CDR3 comprises 14 residues. The primer mix had 60 Vbeta and 13 Jbeta primers. The assay was immunoSEQ multiplex PCR, and TCRdb's table has in-frame clones only and misses some. The sample has about 140,000 clones, under 90% seen once; the top ten hold 2.5%. This entry is derived from a study of cytomegalovirus exposure and HLA in healthy donors. Study as a whole: Earlier findings included 90 million to 120 million unique TCR beta sequences obtained from 150 million to 200 million T cells.

Whole-study results and caveats: Researchers reported in a later analysis that a missense DCLRE1C variant was tied to TCR beta V- and J-gene trimming.

The origin of this receptor is a boy between 2 and 10 years old in good health and CMV-seronegative. Sequenced material: PBMCs. The V and J genes are TRBV11-2 and TRBJ2-5; the match to TRBD2 covers 7 bases. The CDR3 spells CASSLGGGEETQYF. In DNA, the CDR3 is TGTGCCAGCAGCTTAGGGGGGGGAGAAGAGACCCAGTACTTC.